Included here is one TCR beta chain sequence, with context. These data originate in a study of blood T cell repertoires in COVID-19. Across the study: Spain, Italy and the United States supplied samples that represented acute and convalescent COVID-19. In each case, the material was cDNA or gDNA derived from T cells, B-cell-depleted T cells, or PBMCs.

Authors' methods: Reference gene primer amplification gave estimated nucleated cell counts. Measured with immunoSEQ multiplex PCR; TCRdb has only the in-frame clones, and not every one. From that table come the V and J calls and clone size; the DNA was used to work out D and trimming. The table lists approximately 69,000 clones, approximately 88% of them singletons. V lost 6 bases and J lost 7; bases outside the gene matches: 4. This CDR3 is built from 12 residues. CDR1 and CDR2 (germline): MNHEY, SVGAGI. The source of this sequence is a man aged 50-59 years with acute or convalescent COVID-19. Material for sequencing was peripheral blood. The chain recombines TRBV6-5 with TRBJ2-7; 9 bases match TRBD1. CDR3 protein: CASSGDRDEQYF. DNA for the CDR3: TGTGCCAGCAGCGGGGACAGGGATGAGCAGTACTTC.